The 2 T cell receptor beta chains reported below all come from one sample, sequenced in a study of tumor and adjacent non-tumor tissue in lung cancer. A modified ARM-PCR protocol with three rounds of nested PCR amplified TCRbeta. From the multiplex PCR reads, TCRdb called clonotypes with MiXCR, one entry per CDR3 protein. The sample has tens of thousands of distinct CDR3 sequences, around two thirds seen once; the top ten hold approximately 23%. This sample's RNA came from whole unsorted tissue. The normal lung tissue was taken more than 3 cm from the tumor edge. The sequenced sample was distant non-tumor lung tissue. These receptors were collected from a woman aged 55-70 years with non-small cell lung cancer.

With regard to this clonotype: A read error may explain this, as a much larger clone is one base away. The V gene is TRBV5-1, the J gene TRBJ2-3; 9 positions match TRBD1. Germline CDR1 SGHRS, CDR2 YFSETQ. This CDR3 region has 17 residues. The DNA for the CDR3 is TGCGCCAGCAGCTTGGCCTGGACAGGGGATGGAGCAGATAGGCAGTATTTT. The encoded protein is CASSLAWTGDGADRQYF.

There are a few counts of this clonotype. The CDR3 loop is CSVVGGYYEQYF. CDR3 in DNA: TGCAGCGTTGTTGGGGGATATTACGAGCAGTACTTC. The chain employs TRBV29-1 and TRBJ2-7; D could derive from TRBD1 or TRBD2 (5 bases each). This CDR3 is built from 12 residues. Trimming stripped 4 bases from V and 4 bases from J, with 11 bases between. Germline V gives CDR1 SQVTM, CDR2 ANQGSEA.